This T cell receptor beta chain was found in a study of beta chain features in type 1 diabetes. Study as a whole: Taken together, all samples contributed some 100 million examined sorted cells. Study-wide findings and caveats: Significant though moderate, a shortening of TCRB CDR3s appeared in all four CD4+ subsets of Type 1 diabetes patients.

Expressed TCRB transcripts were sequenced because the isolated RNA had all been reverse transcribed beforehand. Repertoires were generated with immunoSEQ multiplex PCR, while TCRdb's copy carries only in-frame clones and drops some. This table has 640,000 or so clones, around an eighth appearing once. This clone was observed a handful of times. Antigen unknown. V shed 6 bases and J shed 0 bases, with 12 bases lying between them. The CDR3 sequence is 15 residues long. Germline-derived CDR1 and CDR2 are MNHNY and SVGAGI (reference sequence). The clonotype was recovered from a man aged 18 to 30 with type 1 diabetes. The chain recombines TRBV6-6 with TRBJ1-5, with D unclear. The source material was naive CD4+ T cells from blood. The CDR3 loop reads CASSQGRYSNQPQHF. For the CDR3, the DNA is TGTGCCAGCAGCCAAGGCAGATATAGCAATCAGCCCCAGCATTTT.